This T cell receptor (beta chain) was captured in a study of shared clonotypes between healthy human individuals. Naive CD8 cells were CD45RO-negative, positively selected for CCR7, excluding terminally differentiated effector memory CD45RA+ cells. Study conclusions and caveats: Naive CD4 clonotypes overlapped across a handful of donors at roughly 5.1%.

As to this clone: Its antigen is undetermined.

Sequencing was performed with immunoSEQ multiplex PCR; in TCRdb, only in-frame clones are kept and a portion is missing. The data hold around 1.9 million clones, with roughly 95% observed a single time. Source material: naive CD8+ T cells from PBMCs. The sequence was collected from a man aged 18 to 30 in good health. Some clones in this sample may be carry-over from other donors' samples.

In DNA, the CDR3 is TGTGCCAGTAACCCAGGACAACGTGACATGAACACTGAAGCTTTCTTT. Translation: CASNPGQRDMNTEAFF. This chain joins TRBV19 and TRBJ1-1; tentative D call: TRBD1 (5 bases). The CDR3 has 16 amino acids. CDR1 and CDR2 from the germline V gene are LNHDA and SQIVND (reference sequence). Trimming shortened V by 7 bases and J by 0 bases, and 18 bases separated the two germline ends. The complete variable domain, with remaining parts taken from reference TRBV19 and TRBJ1-1, reads DGGITQSPKYLFRKEGQNVTLSCEQNLNHDAMYWYRQDPGQGLRLIYYSQIVNDFQKGDIAEGYSVSREKKESFPLTVTSAQKNPTAFYLCASNPGQRDMNTEAFFGQGTRLTVV.